This T cell receptor (beta chain) was sequenced in a study of control samples from healthy donors and cancer patients. Germline CDR1 and CDR2: LNHDA and SQIVND (reference sequence). The V gene lost 7 bases and the J gene lost 6 bases, with 15 bases spanning the gap. The CDR3 totals 13 residues. This clone was counted between two and nine times. Clones were sequenced by immunoSEQ multiplex PCR, and TCRdb holds only the in-frame ones, with some missing. The sample has over 50,000 clones; about four fifths are singletons. Material for sequencing was blood. This TCR was sampled from a man between 65 and 85 years old in good health. The chain has TRBV19 and TRBJ1-1; D is unclear. The CDR3 is CASTLLIGAEAFF. CDR3 DNA sequence: TGTGCCAGTACCCTACTCATCGGAGCTGAAGCTTTCTTT.